This T cell receptor beta chain was identified during a study of naive and memory T cell subsets. This clonotype was counted ten times or more. The germline V gene encodes CDR1 DFQATT and CDR2 SNEGSKA (reference sequence). CDR3 size: 13 residues. V gave up 8 bases and J gave up 7 bases, with 18 bases separating them. Treatment described: skin biopsy from PPD injection site in Mantoux-positive individual. An oligonucleotide containing a UMI was ligated to the 3' end of TCR cDNA. Ligated cDNA underwent four rounds of PCR with nested alpha and beta constant region primers and SP2. MiXCR, applied by TCRdb to the UMI-ligation and nested PCR reads, yields one record per CDR3 protein. The data show approximately 37,000 distinct CDR3 sequences, with approximately 9.9% seen just once and approximately 4.1% held by the top ten.

The specimen comprised skin, sampled from a tuberculin skin test site. The TCR sequence derives from an adult in good health. The rearrangement uses TRBV20-1 and TRBJ2-1, with D perhaps being TRBD1 or TRBD2 (6 bases each). The CDR3 reads CSTTGAHGNEQFF. CDR3 nucleotide sequence: TGCAGTACGACGGGGGCGCATGGTAATGAGCAGTTCTTC.